The 2 T cell receptor beta chains presented below share a single source sample, sequenced in a study of blood T cell repertoires in COVID-19. Generated by immunoSEQ multiplex PCR, the TCRdb table keeps only in-frame clones and is missing some. In the table there are 290,000 or so clones, about 89% of which are singletons. The source material was peripheral blood. All receptors derive from a woman between 25 and 40 years old with COVID-19, enrolled during active disease.

This chain uses TRBV11-2 with TRBJ2-2, with D tentatively TRBD2 (6 bases). Germline V lookup: CDR1 SGHAT, CDR2 FQNNGV. Trimming took off 2 bases at V and 2 bases at J, with 12 bases between the two ends. The CDR3 sequence is 16 residues long. CDR3 nucleotide sequence: TGTGCCAGCAGCTTAAGTGAGCGGGCCAACACCGGGGAGCTGTTTTTT. As protein: CASSLSERANTGELFF.

This CDR3 reads CASSTLLAGGPNEQFF. The CDR3 DNA reads TGTGCCAGTAGTACCCTCCTAGCGGGAGGGCCCAATGAGCAGTTCTTC. The rearrangement uses TRBV19 and TRBJ2-1, with 12 bases fitting TRBD2. The V gene's germline CDR1 is LNHDA and CDR2 SQIVND (reference sequence). The CDR3 has 16 residues. Trimming cost V 4 bases and J 6 bases; bases outside gene matches: 7.